The 30 T cell receptor beta chains below were found in one sample sequenced in a study of T-cell memory formation after mild COVID-19. TCRdb independently ran MiXCR on the 5' RACE reads; one entry per CDR3 protein. The table shows 500,000 to 550,000 distinct CDR3 sequences, with 20% occurring only once. Source material: PBMCs or a T cell subset sorted from them (not recorded which). These receptor sequences come from an adult woman who had mild COVID-19 (a few samples of this study predate the infection). Cell type and time point are not known.

The CDR3: CSARDLSGRTDTQYF. CDR3 sequence (DNA): TGCAGTGCTAGAGATCTTAGCGGGAGGACAGATACGCAGTATTTT. The chain employs TRBV20-1 and TRBJ2-3, with 10 bases aligning to TRBD2. Germline V gives CDR1 DFQATT, CDR2 SNEGSKA (reference sequence). This CDR3 spans 15 amino acids. V lost 0 bases to trimming and J lost 3 bases; unmatched junction nucleotides: 3.

The V call is TRBV5-1, the J call TRBJ2-7; 7 nucleotides align to TRBD1. J gave up 2 bases and V 0 bases, and 23 bases lay outside the gene matches. CDR3 length equals 21 residues. Looked up from germline, CDR1 is SGHRS and CDR2 is YFSETQ. As DNA, the CDR3 is TGCGCCAGCAGCTTGGTCGGGCCCGTATCCCCCAGAGAGACAGGGACCTACGAGCAGTACTTC. This encodes CASSLVGPVSPRETGTYEQYF.

The chain has TRBV27 and TRBJ2-1, with D possibly called TRBD1 or TRBD2 (6 bases each). The V gene lost 0 bases and the J gene lost 7 bases, with 16 bases spanning the gap. The CDR3 consists of 16 residues. Germline assignment: CDR1 MNHEY and CDR2 SMNVEV (reference sequence). In DNA form, the CDR3 reads TGTGCCAGCAGTTTATCAGGCCCAGGGGCGGGAAATGAGCAGTTCTTC. This gives the protein CASSLSGPGAGNEQFF.

The chain joins TRBV4-1 to TRBJ1-5, with D perhaps matching TRBD1 (5 bases). Deletions cut 0 bases from V and 3 bases from J, with 12 bases between. CDR3 length equals 16 residues. The germline gives CDR1 MGHRA, CDR2 YSYEKL. The CDR3 reads CASSQEGGSYNQPQHF. CDR3 DNA: TGCGCCAGCAGCCAAGAGGGGGGGTCGTACAATCAGCCCCAGCATTTT.

This clonotype turned up a few times. This chain joins TRBV4-1 and TRBJ2-4; 11 bases are a match to TRBD2. Germline CDR1 reads MGHRA; CDR2 reads YSYEKL. With 1 base clipped from V and 3 bases from J, the junction kept 8 bases outside the gene matches. The CDR3 contains 18 residues. In nucleotides, the CDR3 is TGCGCCAGCAGCCAAGGGCTGCTAGCGGGGGGAGGCAAAAACATTCAGTACTTC. Translating it yields CASSQGLLAGGGKNIQYF.

The V and J genes are TRBV2 and TRBJ2-2, with 8 bases matching TRBD1. Trimming removed 9 bases from V and 1 base from J; junction bases left unmatched: 7. Germline V gene sequence: CDR1 SNHLY, CDR2 FYNNEI. This CDR3 has 15 residues. The CDR3 protein is CARKSGTGNTGELFF. As DNA, the CDR3 is TGTGCCAGAAAGTCCGGGACAGGGAACACCGGGGAGCTGTTTTTT.

This clonotype was counted a few times. This chain connects TRBV13 to TRBJ1-1; a possible D gene is TRBD1 (6 bases). This CDR3 has 17 residues. The V end lost 5 bases, the J end lost 4 bases, and 23 bases lay between the germline ends. Germline V gene sequence: CDR1 PRHDT, CDR2 FYEKMQ (reference sequence). CDR3 nucleotide sequence: TGTGCCAGCAGCCCAAGCAGGGGCTGGTCTTTGGGCACTGAAGCTTTCTTT. This translates into CASSPSRGWSLGTEAFF. Full variable domain (rest looked up from reference TRBV13 and TRBJ1-1): AAGVIQSPRHLIKEKRETATLKCYPIPRHDTVYWYQQGPGQDPQFLISFYEKMQSDKGSIPDRFSAQQFSDYHSELNMSSLELGDSALYFCASSPSRGWSLGTEAFFGQGTRLTVV.

This clonotype was seen at least ten times. The genes are TRBV20-1 and TRBJ2-3, with D tentatively TRBD1 or TRBD2 (5 bases each). The CDR3 has 17 residues. Trimming cost V 4 bases and J 2 bases, with 22 bases left between them. The germline V gene encodes CDR1 DFQATT and CDR2 SNEGSKA (reference sequence). The CDR3 protein is CSATDYRDPYSTDTQYF. CDR3 coding DNA: TGCAGTGCTACAGACTACCGGGACCCATACTCCACAGATACGCAGTATTTT.

V gene TRBV12-5 combines with J gene TRBJ2-1, with D uncertain. The V gene's germline CDR1 is LGHNT and CDR2 FRNRAP. The V and J ends lost 1 base and 1 base respectively, with 8 bases between them. This CDR3 is 15 amino acids long. The CDR3 protein is CASGLGAVSYNEQFF. CDR3 DNA: TGTGCTAGTGGTTTGGGTGCAGTTTCCTACAATGAGCAGTTCTTC.

V and J are TRBV7-8 and TRBJ2-7, with a weak D call TRBD2 (5 bases). V dropped 1 base and J dropped 0 bases, with 19 bases sitting between them. This CDR3 spans 18 amino acids. The germline CDR1 and CDR2 sequences are SGHVS and FQNEAQ. The DNA for the CDR3 is TGTGCCAGCAGCTTAGATCGCCCGGGGATATTAAGCTCCTACGAGCAGTACTTC. This sequence encodes CASSLDRPGILSSYEQYF.

This clonotype has more than one count but fewer than ten. CDR3 sequence reads: CASHPWGQLYEQYF. CDR3 DNA sequence: TGTGCCAGCCACCCTTGGGGCCAGCTCTACGAGCAGTACTTC. This chain joins TRBV6-2 or TRBV6-3 and TRBJ2-7, with a possible D match to TRBD1 (5 bases). Trimming stripped 8 bases from V and 3 bases from J, with 17 bases between. The CDR3 contains 14 residues. Germline V gene lookup returns CDR1 MNHEY and CDR2 SVGEGT.

The genes are TRBV7-9 and TRBJ1-1, with D perhaps TRBD1 (6 bases). In germline, CDR1 is SEHNR, CDR2 FQNEAQ (reference sequence). Trimming removed 5 bases at V and 2 bases at J, with 12 bases between. This CDR3 comprises 14 residues. DNA for the CDR3: TGTGCCAGCAGCGAACAGGGTCGCAACACTGAAGCTTTCTTT. It is translated as CASSEQGRNTEAFF.

This clonotype was seen more than once but under ten times. V is TRBV24-1 and J is TRBJ2-5; 7 bases are shared with TRBD2. The V and J ends lost 4 bases and 7 bases, in that order; junction bases with no gene match: 11. The CDR3 covers 15 residues. Per the germline V gene, CDR1 is KGHDR and CDR2 is SFDVKD. The CDR3 DNA reads as TGTGCCACCAGTGAGGGCGGGAGCGCGTCAGGGACCCAGTACTTC. It codes for CATSEGGSASGTQYF.

The V and J genes are TRBV20-1 and TRBJ2-1; D is undetermined. Germline CDR1 DFQATT, CDR2 SNEGSKA (reference sequence). CDR3 length equals 14 residues. The V end was cut by 2 bases, the J end by 4 bases, with 12 bases between. The CDR3 spells CSARPPDVYNEQFF. The CDR3 nucleotides are TGCAGTGCTAGACCGCCAGACGTTTACAATGAGCAGTTCTTC.

This clonotype was seen more than once but under ten times. DNA of the CDR3: TGCAGTGCTAAAACTGATAGACAAGCCGGGGAGCTGTTTTTT. This sequence encodes CSAKTDRQAGELFF. The gene calls are TRBV20-1 and TRBJ2-2; D not certain. The V gene lost 4 bases and the J gene lost 6 bases, with 15 bases spanning the gap. The CDR3 totals 14 residues. Germline V gives CDR1 DFQATT, CDR2 SNEGSKA (reference sequence).

The genes are TRBV6-5 and TRBJ1-6; D perhaps matches TRBD1 (6 bases). This CDR3 comprises 18 residues. Germline-derived CDR1 and CDR2 are MNHEY and SVGAGI. V lost 6 bases and J 4 bases, leaving 22 bases between the germline ends. The DNA for the CDR3 is TGTGCCAGCAGCTCCCGGGACACCCGGAGGGCGTATAATTCACCCCTCCACTTT. This encodes CASSSRDTRRAYNSPLHF.

The table lists this clonotype with a few counts. The chain employs TRBV5-1 and TRBJ2-2, with TRBD1 identical over 9 bases. With 3 bases clipped from V and 3 bases from J, the junction kept 3 bases outside the gene matches. CDR3 size: 15 residues. CDR1 is SGHRS, CDR2 YFSETQ, per germline. The CDR3: CASSYRTGDTGELFF. The CDR3 bases are TGCGCCAGCAGCTACCGGACAGGGGACACCGGGGAGCTGTTTTTT.

The V call is TRBV25-1, the J call TRBJ2-7; D assignment may be TRBD1 or TRBD2 (5 bases each). Deletions cut 4 bases from V and 6 bases from J, with 19 bases between. CDR1 and CDR2 from the germline V gene are MGHDK and SYGVNS. The CDR3 consists of 15 residues. The CDR3 DNA sequence: TGTGCCAGCAGTGGAGACCGGGACCCGAGCCCCGAGCAGTACTTC. Translating gives CASSGDRDPSPEQYF.

This clonotype has a handful of counts. V usage is TRBV12-3 or TRBV12-4 and J usage is TRBJ2-1; TRBD1 might be the D (6 bases). V was shortened by 6 bases and J by 9 bases, with 6 bases between the two germline ends. The CDR3 contains 10 residues. CDR3 region: CASRGGEQFF. DNA of the CDR3: TGTGCCAGCAGAGGGGGTGAGCAGTTCTTC.

V usage is TRBV6-5 and J usage is TRBJ1-2; 7 bases are shared with TRBD1. Germline values: CDR1 MNHEY, CDR2 SVGAGI. The CDR3 is 16 amino acids. With V trimmed by 2 bases and J by 1 base, 7 bases remained unmatched. CDR3 loop: CASSYHHRGGNYGYTF. CDR3 DNA sequence: TGTGCCAGCAGTTACCACCACAGGGGAGGTAACTATGGCTACACCTTC.

This chain uses TRBV4-1 with TRBJ2-7, with D tentatively TRBD1 (6 bases). Trimming pared 0 bases from V and 6 bases from J, leaving 21 bases between. The CDR3 contains 17 residues. CDR1 MGHRA and CDR2 YSYEKL come from the germline V gene. In DNA, the CDR3 is TGCGCCAGCAGCCAAGATCGGTTAAGTCAGGGGAAAGGCGAGCAGTACTTC. It encodes CASSQDRLSQGKGEQYF.

The chain employs TRBV5-1 and TRBJ2-7; D unresolved. V was trimmed by 0 bases and J by 0 bases, leaving 13 bases between them. The CDR3 is 16 amino acids. Germline CDR1 is SGHRS and CDR2 is YFSETQ. The CDR3 nucleotides read TGCGCCAGCAGCTTGGCACCAAGACGAAGCTCCTACGAGCAGTACTTC. Residues: CASSLAPRRSSYEQYF.

This clonotype was seen a few times. J is TRBJ1-2 and V is TRBV11-2; the match to TRBD1 covers 7 bases. Germline CDR1 reads SGHAT; CDR2 reads FQNNGV. J lost 5 bases, V lost 3 bases, and 24 bases had no gene match. There are 20 residues in the CDR3. DNA for the CDR3: TGTGCCAGCAGCTTGAGACAGGGCAGGGTGCGATCGGGTGCGGGATATGGCTACACCTTC. This codes for CASSLRQGRVRSGAGYGYTF.

The chain carries TRBV15 and TRBJ2-2, with D maybe TRBD1 (6 bases). V was cut by 3 bases and J by 6 bases, with 11 bases left in between. CDR3 length: 14 residues. Germline V gene sequence: CDR1 LNHNV, CDR2 YYDKDF (reference sequence). Here the CDR3 DNA reads TGTGCCACCAGCAGCCGGGACAACGCCGGGGAGCTGTTTTTT. This sequence encodes CATSSRDNAGELFF. Full variable domain (remainder filled in from reference TRBV15 and TRBJ2-2): DAMVIQNPRYQVTQFGKPVTLSCSQTLNHNVMYWYQQKSSQAPKLLFHYYDKDFNNEADTPDNFQSRRPNTSFCFLDIRSPGLGDTAMYLCATSSRDNAGELFFGEGSRLTVL.

The chain joins TRBV10-3 to TRBJ2-7; unclear D gene. The CDR3 contains 13 residues. Germline V lookup: CDR1 ENHRY, CDR2 SYGVKD. Trimming removed 6 bases at V and 4 bases at J, with 13 bases between. Written as DNA, the CDR3 is TGTGCCATCAGGGACGTTGGGCCTTACGAGCAGTACTTC. This codes for CAIRDVGPYEQYF.

The gene calls are TRBV12-3 or TRBV12-4 and TRBJ1-2, with D possibly TRBD1 on 5 matching bases. The CDR3 spans 14 residues. V lost 3 bases, J lost 6 bases, and 14 bases lay in between. Here the CDR3 DNA reads TGTGCCAGCAGTTTGAGCCAGGGAATGAATGGCTACACCTTC. As protein: CASSLSQGMNGYTF.

The CDR3 bases are TGCAGTGCCAGTGACAGGGTCTACGAGCAGTACTTC. Protein product: CSASDRVYEQYF. V gene TRBV20-1 combines with J gene TRBJ2-7, with TRBD1 matching 7 bases. This CDR3 region has 12 residues. Germline V gives CDR1 DFQATT, CDR2 SNEGSKA (reference sequence). V trimming: 6 bases; J trimming: 3 bases; junction bases outside the gene matches: 5.

This chain connects TRBV5-6 to TRBJ1-5, with a tentative D call TRBD1 (6 bases). The CDR3 is 16 amino acids. The V gene's germline CDR1 is SGHDT and CDR2 YYEEEE. Trimming cost V 0 bases and J 3 bases, with 13 bases left between them. The CDR3 region is CASSLGGGPDNQPQHF. CDR3 sequence (DNA): TGTGCCAGCAGCTTGGGCGGGGGGCCCGACAATCAGCCCCAGCATTTT. Full variable domain (outside the CDR3, taken from reference TRBV5-6 and TRBJ1-5): DAGVTQSPTHLIKTRGQQVTLRCSPKSGHDTVSWYQQALGQGPQFIFQYYEEEERQRGNFPDRFSGHQFPNYSSELNVNALLLGDSALYLCASSLGGGPDNQPQHFGDGTRLSIL.

This clonotype has more than one count but fewer than ten. The chain couples TRBV14 to TRBJ2-1; D is uncertain. Per the germline V gene, CDR1 is SGHDN and CDR2 is FVKESK. The CDR3 consists of 14 residues. Trimming took 1 base from V and 7 from J, leaving 11 bases between them. In DNA form, the CDR3 reads TGTGCCAGCAGCCAAGTAGGCAGGAGAAATGAGCAGTTCTTC. Protein sequence: CASSQVGRRNEQFF.

The J gene is TRBJ2-7, the V gene TRBV12-3 or TRBV12-4; D call uncertain. V was trimmed by 1 base and J by 2 bases, leaving 9 bases between them. There are 14 residues in the CDR3. CDR3 in amino acids: CASSLGSSTYEQYF. CDR3 bases: TGTGCCAGCAGTTTAGGCAGCTCTACCTACGAGCAGTACTTC.